The subject of this entry is one TCR beta chain. V was shortened by 2 bases and J by 0 bases, with 8 bases between the two germline ends. Germline V gene lookup returns CDR1 KGHSH and CDR2 LQKENI. CDR3 length equals 14 residues. This sample stems from a study of blood T cell repertoires in COVID-19. About the study: Sites in the United States, Italy and Spain provided acute and convalescent COVID-19 samples. Sources were T cells, B-cell-depleted T cells, or PBMCs; the material itself was cDNA or gDNA.

Study processing details: Estimation of nucleated cell counts was performed using reference gene primer amplification. The assay was immunoSEQ multiplex PCR, and TCRdb's table has in-frame clones only and misses some. V, J and clone size were drawn from that table, and D and trimming were deduced from the DNA. The data show 130,000 to 150,000 clones, over 60% seen once. The source of this sequence is a man older than 75 with acute or convalescent COVID-19. Input material: peripheral blood. The V call is TRBV18, the J call TRBJ2-7; D gene ambiguous. The DNA of the CDR3 is TGTGCCAGCTCACCATACAGAGACTCCTACGAGCAGTACTTC. Its protein product is CASSPYRDSYEQYF.